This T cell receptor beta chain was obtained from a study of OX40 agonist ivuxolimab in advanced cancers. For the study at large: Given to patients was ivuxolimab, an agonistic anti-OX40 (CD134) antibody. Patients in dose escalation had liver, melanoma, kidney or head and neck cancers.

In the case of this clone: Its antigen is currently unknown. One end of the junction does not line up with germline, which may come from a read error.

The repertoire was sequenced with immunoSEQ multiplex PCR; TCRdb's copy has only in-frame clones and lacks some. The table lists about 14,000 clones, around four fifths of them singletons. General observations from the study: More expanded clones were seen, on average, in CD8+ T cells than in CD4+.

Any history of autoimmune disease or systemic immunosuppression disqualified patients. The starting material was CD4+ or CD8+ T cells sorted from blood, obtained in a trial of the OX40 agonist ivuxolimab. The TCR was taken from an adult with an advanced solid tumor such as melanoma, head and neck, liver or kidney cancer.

The CDR3 sequence: CASSAGRGGEQYF. DNA for the CDR3: TGCGCCAGCAGCGCGGGACGCGGAGGCGAGCAGTACTTC. V usage is TRBV5-4 and J usage is TRBJ2-7, with a possible D match to TRBD2 (6 bases). In germline, CDR1 is SGHNT, CDR2 YYREEE (reference sequence). The CDR3 is 13 residues long.